Listed here are 4 T cell receptor beta chains from one sample, sequenced in a study of Tregs in tolerant kidney transplant recipients. The table came from immunoSEQ multiplex PCR; TCRdb's copy has only in-frame clones and leaves some out. Of fewer than 95,000 clones in the sample, 80% to 95% were seen once. The nonmyeloablative bone marrow transplants came from related graft donors, with transient mixed chimerism. The sample consisted of CD4+ T cells from blood (PBMCs), taken 12 months after the transplant. Receptor source: a human patient who received a combined kidney and bone marrow transplant. Some T cells may be the graft donor's.

The chain recombines TRBV11-2 with TRBJ2-6; D remains ambiguous. V was trimmed by 4 bases and J by 13 bases, leaving 11 bases between them. The length of the CDR3 is 12 residues. Germline V CDR1 and CDR2: SGHAT, FQNNGV. The CDR3: CASSSLREVLTF. CDR3 bases: TGTGCCAGCAGCTCCCTAAGAGAGGTCCTGACTTTC.

The chain recombines TRBV11-2 with TRBJ2-1; 13 nucleotides line up with TRBD2. From germline, CDR1 is SGHAT and CDR2 FQNNGV. V lost 1 base, J lost 6 bases, and 3 bases stayed unmatched. This CDR3 spans 16 amino acids. The CDR3: CASSLGTSGRGNEQFF. Here the CDR3 DNA reads TGTGCCAGCAGCTTAGGTACTAGCGGGAGGGGCAATGAGCAGTTCTTC.

The J gene is TRBJ1-2, the V gene TRBV7-3; D is unresolved. The ends were cut back, 0 bases at V and 6 bases at J, with 8 bases in the middle. The CDR3 has 13 amino acids. The germline V gene has CDR1 SGHTA and CDR2 FQGTGA. The DNA for the CDR3 is TGTGCCAGCAGCTTAACCGGGAAGGATGGCTACACCTTC. This gives the protein CASSLTGKDGYTF.

The gene calls are TRBV11-1 and TRBJ2-7, with unresolved D. The CDR3 runs to 13 residues. From germline, CDR1 is SGHAT and CDR2 FQDESV (reference sequence). Trimming cost V 6 bases and J 2 bases, with 11 bases left between them. The CDR3 nucleotides read TGTGCCAGCAGTGTGGCCCTCGCCTACGAGCAGTACTTC. It specifies CASSVALAYEQYF.